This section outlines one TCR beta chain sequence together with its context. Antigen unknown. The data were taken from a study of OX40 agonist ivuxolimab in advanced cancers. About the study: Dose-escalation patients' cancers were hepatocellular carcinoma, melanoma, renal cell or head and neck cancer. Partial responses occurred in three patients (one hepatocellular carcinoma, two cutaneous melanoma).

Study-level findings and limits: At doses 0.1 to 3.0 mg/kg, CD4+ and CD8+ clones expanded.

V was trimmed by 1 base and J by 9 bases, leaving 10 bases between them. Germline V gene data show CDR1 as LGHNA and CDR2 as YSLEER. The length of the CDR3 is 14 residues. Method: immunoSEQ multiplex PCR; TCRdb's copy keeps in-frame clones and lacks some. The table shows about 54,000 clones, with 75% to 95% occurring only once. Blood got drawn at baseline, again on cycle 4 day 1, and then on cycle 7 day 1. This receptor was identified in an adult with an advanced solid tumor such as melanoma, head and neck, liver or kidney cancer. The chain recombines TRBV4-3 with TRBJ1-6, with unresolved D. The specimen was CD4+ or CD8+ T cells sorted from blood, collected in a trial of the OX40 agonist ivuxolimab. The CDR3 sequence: CASSQVGYSSPLHF. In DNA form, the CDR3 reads TGCGCCAGCAGCCAAGTGGGGTACAGTTCACCCCTCCACTTT.